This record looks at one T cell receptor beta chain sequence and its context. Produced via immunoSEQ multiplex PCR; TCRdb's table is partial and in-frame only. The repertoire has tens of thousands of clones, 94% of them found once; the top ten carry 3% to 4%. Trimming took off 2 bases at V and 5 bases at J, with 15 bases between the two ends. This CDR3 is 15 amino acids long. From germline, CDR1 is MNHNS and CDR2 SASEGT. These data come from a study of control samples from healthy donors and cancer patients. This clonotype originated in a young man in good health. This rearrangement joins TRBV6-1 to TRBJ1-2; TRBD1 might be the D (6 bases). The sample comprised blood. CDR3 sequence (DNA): TGTGCCAGCAGTGAAACACCAGGGGCCTCATATGGCTACACCTTC. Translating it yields CASSETPGASYGYTF.